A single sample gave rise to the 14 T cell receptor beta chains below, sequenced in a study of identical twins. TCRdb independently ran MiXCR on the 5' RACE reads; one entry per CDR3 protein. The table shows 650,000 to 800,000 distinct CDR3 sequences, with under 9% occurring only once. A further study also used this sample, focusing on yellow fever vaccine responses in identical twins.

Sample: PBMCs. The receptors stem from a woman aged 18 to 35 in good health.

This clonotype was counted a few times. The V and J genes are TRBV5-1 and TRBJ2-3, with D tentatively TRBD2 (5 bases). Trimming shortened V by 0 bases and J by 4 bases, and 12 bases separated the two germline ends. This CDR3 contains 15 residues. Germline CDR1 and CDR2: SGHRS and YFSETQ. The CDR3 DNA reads TGCGCCAGCAGCTTGGCGCGGGCCGCCGCAGATACGCAGTATTTT. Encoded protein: CASSLARAAADTQYF.

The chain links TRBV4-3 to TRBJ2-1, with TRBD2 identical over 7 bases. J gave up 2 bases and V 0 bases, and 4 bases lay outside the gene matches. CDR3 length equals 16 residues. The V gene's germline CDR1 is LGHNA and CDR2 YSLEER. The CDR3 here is CASSQEYSGPYNEQFF. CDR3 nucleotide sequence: TGCGCCAGCAGCCAAGAATATAGCGGGCCCTACAATGAGCAGTTCTTC.

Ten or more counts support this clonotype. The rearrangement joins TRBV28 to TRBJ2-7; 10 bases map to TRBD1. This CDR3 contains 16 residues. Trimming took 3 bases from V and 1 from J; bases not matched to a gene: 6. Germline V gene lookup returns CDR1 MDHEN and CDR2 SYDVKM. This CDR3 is CASSFLPGQGSYEQYF. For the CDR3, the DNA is TGTGCCAGCAGTTTTCTTCCGGGACAGGGGTCCTACGAGCAGTACTTC.

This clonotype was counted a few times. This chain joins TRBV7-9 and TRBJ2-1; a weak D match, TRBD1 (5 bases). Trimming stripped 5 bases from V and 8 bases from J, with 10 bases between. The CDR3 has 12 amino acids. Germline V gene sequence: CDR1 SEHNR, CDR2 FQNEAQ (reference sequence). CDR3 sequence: CASSGPQDEQFF. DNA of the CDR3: TGTGCCAGCAGCGGGCCACAGGATGAGCAGTTCTTC.

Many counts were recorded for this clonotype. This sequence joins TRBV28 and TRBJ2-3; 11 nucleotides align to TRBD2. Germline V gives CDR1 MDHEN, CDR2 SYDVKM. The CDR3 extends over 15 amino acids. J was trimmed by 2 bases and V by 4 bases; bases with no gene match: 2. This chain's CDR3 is CASSSSGGHTDTQYF. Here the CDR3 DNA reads TGTGCCAGCAGTTCTAGCGGGGGGCACACAGATACGCAGTATTTT.

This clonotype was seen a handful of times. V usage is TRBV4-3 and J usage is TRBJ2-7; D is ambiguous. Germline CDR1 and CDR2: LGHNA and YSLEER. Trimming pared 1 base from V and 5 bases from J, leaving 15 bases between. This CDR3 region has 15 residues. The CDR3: CASSQGSSSYDEQYF. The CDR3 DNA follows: TGCGCCAGCAGCCAAGGAAGCTCCTCCTACGACGAGCAGTACTTC.

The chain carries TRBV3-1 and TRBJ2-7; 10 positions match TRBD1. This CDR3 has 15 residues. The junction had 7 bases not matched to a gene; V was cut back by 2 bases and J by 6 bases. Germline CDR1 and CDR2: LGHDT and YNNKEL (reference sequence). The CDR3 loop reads CASSQKRQGAGEQYF. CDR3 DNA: TGTGCCAGCAGCCAAAAACGACAGGGGGCGGGCGAGCAGTACTTC.

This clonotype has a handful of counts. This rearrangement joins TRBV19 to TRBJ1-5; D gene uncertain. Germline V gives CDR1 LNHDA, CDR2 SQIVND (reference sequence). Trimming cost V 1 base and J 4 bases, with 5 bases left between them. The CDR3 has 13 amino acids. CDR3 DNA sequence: TGTGCCAGTAGTATAGTGGGAAATCAGCCCCAGCATTTT. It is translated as CASSIVGNQPQHF.

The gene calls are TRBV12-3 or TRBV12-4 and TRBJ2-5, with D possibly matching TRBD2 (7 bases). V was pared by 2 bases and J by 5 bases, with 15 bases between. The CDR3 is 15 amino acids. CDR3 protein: CASSLYRGAGETQYF. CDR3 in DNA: TGTGCCAGCAGTTTATATCGGGGGGCCGGGGAGACCCAGTACTTC.

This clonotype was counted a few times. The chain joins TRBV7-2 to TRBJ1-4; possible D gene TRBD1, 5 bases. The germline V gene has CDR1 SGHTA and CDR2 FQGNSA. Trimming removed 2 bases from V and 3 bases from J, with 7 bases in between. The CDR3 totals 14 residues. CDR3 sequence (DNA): TGTGCCAGCAGCTTAAGGGGCCCTAATGAAAAACTGTTTTTT. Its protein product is CASSLRGPNEKLFF.

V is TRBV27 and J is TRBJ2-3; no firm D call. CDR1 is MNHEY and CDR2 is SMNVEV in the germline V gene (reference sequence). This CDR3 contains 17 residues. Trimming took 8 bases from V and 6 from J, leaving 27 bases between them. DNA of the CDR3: TGTGCCAGCGGCCCCCCGGCTAACTCAAACAACCGCGATACGCAGTATTTT. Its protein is CASGPPANSNNRDTQYF.

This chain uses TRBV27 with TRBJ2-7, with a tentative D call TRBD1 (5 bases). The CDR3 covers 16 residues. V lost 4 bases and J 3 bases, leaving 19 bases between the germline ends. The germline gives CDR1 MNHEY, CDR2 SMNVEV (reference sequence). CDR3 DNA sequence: TGTGCCAGCAGTTCCCAGGGTGGAGACAACAACTACGAGCAGTACTTC. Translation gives CASSSQGGDNNYEQYF.

As DNA, the CDR3 is TGTGCCAGCAGCCAACAGTGGAACACCGGGGAGCTGTTTTTT. As protein: CASSQQWNTGELFF. V usage is TRBV7-3 and J usage is TRBJ2-2; D uncertain. Trimming stripped 5 bases from V and 1 base from J, with 8 bases between. The CDR3 contains 14 residues. CDR1 and CDR2 (germline): SGHTA, FQGTGA. Together with reference TRBV7-3 and TRBJ2-2, the CDR3 gives the full variable domain: GAGVSQTPSNKVTEKGKYVELRCDPISGHTALYWYRQSLGQGPEFLIYFQGTGAADDSGLPNDRFFAVRPEGSVSTLKIQRTERGDSAVYLCASSQQWNTGELFFGEGSRLTVL.

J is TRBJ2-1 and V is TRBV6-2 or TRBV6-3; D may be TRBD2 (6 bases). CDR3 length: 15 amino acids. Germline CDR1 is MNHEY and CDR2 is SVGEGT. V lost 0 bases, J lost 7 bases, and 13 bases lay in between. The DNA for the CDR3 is TGTGCCAGCAGTTACTCGAGGACTCGGGGGAATGAGCAGTTCTTC. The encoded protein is CASSYSRTRGNEQFF.